This T cell receptor (beta chain) was identified in a study of T cells after yellow fever vaccination. Study-wide findings and caveats: Most clones from primary vaccination resurfaced after the booster (around 95% CD4, 88% CD8). Among all clonotypes, a small share was observed in both CD4 and CD8 compartments.

V lost 5 bases and J 5 bases, leaving 16 bases between the germline ends. Germline assignment: CDR1 SGHAT and CDR2 FQNNGV. This CDR3 contains 14 residues. A few counts support this clonotype. Its antigen is unknown. Making TCR cDNA involved 5'RACE template switching, which added UMIs and a universal primer site. TCRdb used MiXCR to reprocess the 5' RACE reads, holding one entry per CDR3 protein. The sample records 300,000 or so distinct CDR3 sequences, 4% being singletons. The specimen was PBMCs, collected 5 days after the yellow fever booster vaccination. The rearrangement uses TRBV11-2 and TRBJ2-7, with D hard to call. The TCR sequence derives from a man aged 18 to 30 who received the YFV17D yellow fever vaccine. CDR3 loop: CASSPDLLGNEQYF. The CDR3, as DNA: TGTGCCAGCAGCCCAGACCTATTGGGAAACGAGCAGTACTTC.